The TCR beta chain under discussion was sequenced for a study of blood T cell repertoires in COVID-19. As for the study in general: COVID-19 samples, acute and convalescent, were from the United States, Italy and Spain.

Assay: immunoSEQ multiplex PCR; the TCRdb copy retains only in-frame clones and omits some. The data contain 100,000 to 150,000 clones, around 86% of them singletons. CDR1 is MDHEN and CDR2 is SYDVKM in the germline V gene. CDR3 length equals 17 residues. Trimming stripped 8 bases from V and 0 bases from J, with 20 bases between. The sequencing input was peripheral blood. The TCR sequence derives from a woman aged 80 or over with acute or convalescent COVID-19. This chain uses TRBV28 with TRBJ1-3; tentatively, D is TRBD1 (5 bases). The CDR3 DNA follows: TGTGCCAGCCGGAAACAGGCCTCACTTTACTCTGGAAACACCATATATTTT. Its protein is CASRKQASLYSGNTIYF.